Below, 21 T cell receptor beta chains from the same sample are listed, as sequenced in a study of T-cell memory formation after mild COVID-19. TCRdb ran MiXCR on the 5' RACE reads and lists one entry per CDR3 protein. The table lists about 360,000 distinct CDR3 sequences, approximately 15% of them singletons. Sequencing was done on a sample of PBMCs or a T cell subset sorted from them (not recorded which). The source of these receptors is a man between 18 and 29 years old who had mild COVID-19 (a few samples of this study predate the infection). Cell type and time point are not known.

This clonotype was counted ten times or more. The chain links TRBV5-1 to TRBJ1-1; D possibly corresponds to TRBD1 (6 bases). Germline lookup yields CDR1 SGHRS and CDR2 YFSETQ. V lost 1 base and J 1 base, leaving 11 bases between the germline ends. This CDR3 region has 15 residues. The chain's CDR3 is CASSLRSGANTEAFF. The DNA of the CDR3 is TGCGCCAGCAGCTTGCGGTCGGGGGCGAACACTGAAGCTTTCTTT. Full variable domain (rest looked up from reference TRBV5-1 and TRBJ1-1): KAGVTQTPRYLIKTRGQQVTLSCSPISGHRSVSWYQQTPGQGLQFLFEYFSETQRNKGNFPGRFSGRQFSNSRSEMNVSTLELGDSALYLCASSLRSGANTEAFFGQGTRLTVV.

This clonotype was observed many times. This rearrangement joins TRBV7-2 to TRBJ2-1, with a weak D call TRBD2 (6 bases). Per the germline V gene, CDR1 is SGHTA and CDR2 is FQGNSA. This CDR3 spans 18 amino acids. The V and J ends lost 1 base and 1 base respectively, with 17 bases between them. The CDR3 loop is CASSLDGSGYTSYNEQFF. The CDR3 DNA sequence: TGTGCCAGCAGCTTAGATGGTAGCGGATATACGTCCTACAATGAGCAGTTCTTC.

The chain uses TRBV4-3 and TRBJ2-3; D uncertain. V was clipped by 0 bases and J by 5 bases, with 9 bases between them. The CDR3 contains 14 residues. CDR1 and CDR2 from the germline V gene are LGHNA and YSLEER. CDR3 nucleotide sequence: TGCGCCAGCAGCCAAGATCGGAGTGTAGATACGCAGTATTTT. Translated: CASSQDRSVDTQYF.

The chain recombines TRBV4-1 with TRBJ1-2; 8 positions agree with TRBD1. CDR1 MGHRA and CDR2 YSYEKL come from the germline V gene. The CDR3 runs to 13 residues. J lost 3 bases, V lost 3 bases, and 0 bases had no gene match. The CDR3 nucleotides are TGCGCCAGCAGCCAGACAGGGGACTATGGCTACACCTTC. Translation: CASSQTGDYGYTF.

Ten or more counts support this clonotype. This chain links TRBV4-1 with TRBJ1-5, with a weak D call TRBD1 (6 bases). CDR1 and CDR2 (germline): MGHRA, YSYEKL. CDR3 size: 15 residues. Trimming cost V 1 base and J 6 bases, with 13 bases left between them. DNA for the CDR3: TGCGCCAGCAGCCAAGGACCAGGGGAGGCTCAGCCCCAGCATTTT. Encoded protein: CASSQGPGEAQPQHF.

The chain recombines TRBV7-6 with TRBJ1-1; possible D gene TRBD1, 6 bases. Germline loops: CDR1 SGHVS, CDR2 FNYEAQ. The CDR3 has 14 amino acids. The V end was cut by 5 bases, the J end by 2 bases, with 12 bases between. The CDR3 DNA reads as TGTGCCAGCAGCGCACGGGACATAAACACTGAAGCTTTCTTT. Translated, it gives CASSARDINTEAFF.

The chain's CDR3 is CSVGQGEDNEQFF. CDR3 in DNA: TGCAGCGTTGGCCAGGGTGAGGACAATGAGCAGTTCTTC. This chain links TRBV29-1 with TRBJ2-1, with D perhaps matching TRBD1 (5 bases). Per germline, CDR1 SQVTM and CDR2 ANQGSEA. The CDR3 sequence is 13 residues long. With 4 bases removed from V and 5 bases from J, the gap between germline ends came to 12 bases.

This clonotype was seen once. The germline gene is not matched at one end of the junction; a read error may be the cause. The gene calls are TRBV7-2 and TRBJ2-1; D is ambiguous. The CDR3 is 14 amino acids. The germline gives CDR1 SGHTA, CDR2 FQGNSA. In DNA form, the CDR3 reads TGTGCCAGAAGCTTAACTTCCTCCTACAATGAGCAGTTCTTC. Translated: CARSLTSSYNEQFF.

This clonotype was observed a few times. The rearrangement links TRBV7-2 to TRBJ2-3, with unresolved D. Germline values: CDR1 SGHTA, CDR2 FQGNSA. Trimming cost V 1 base and J 5 bases, with 13 bases left between them. The CDR3 is made up of 15 amino acids. The CDR3: CASSLVSPPVDTQYF. The CDR3 DNA is TGTGCCAGCAGCTTAGTGAGTCCTCCCGTAGATACGCAGTATTTT. The variable domain in full, completed from reference TRBV7-2 and TRBJ2-3, reads GAGVSQSPSNKVTEKGKDVELRCDPISGHTALYWYRQSLGQGLEFLIYFQGNSAPDKSGLPSDRFSAERTGGSVSTLTIQRTQQEDSAVYLCASSLVSPPVDTQYFGPGTRLTVL.

In this sample, this clonotype turned up many times. This chain links TRBV6-5 with TRBJ1-2; D may be TRBD1 (5 bases). The V and J ends lost 6 bases and 3 bases respectively, with 17 bases between them. The germline V gene encodes CDR1 MNHEY and CDR2 SVGAGI. The CDR3 spans 15 residues. The CDR3 sequence is CASSPGTLWHYGYTF. The CDR3 coding sequence is TGTGCCAGCAGCCCCGGGACCCTATGGCACTATGGCTACACCTTC.

V gene TRBV5-1 combines with J gene TRBJ2-7; a possible D gene is TRBD2 (5 bases). Per the germline V gene, CDR1 is SGHRS and CDR2 is YFSETQ. The V and J ends lost 0 bases and 0 bases respectively, with 10 bases between them. CDR3 size: 15 residues. CDR3 DNA sequence: TGCGCCAGCAGCTTGGGAGGGATCGGCTCCTACGAGCAGTACTTC. Translation: CASSLGGIGSYEQYF.

A few counts support this clonotype. The V call is TRBV7-2, the J call TRBJ1-2, with 7 bases fitting TRBD1. The CDR3 extends over 13 amino acids. Germline CDR1 and CDR2: SGHTA and FQGNSA. V lost 4 bases, J lost 5 bases, and 4 bases stayed unmatched. CDR3 in amino acids: CASSWGQPYGYTF. CDR3 DNA: TGTGCCAGCAGCTGGGGACAGCCATATGGCTACACCTTC.

The chain couples TRBV10-3 to TRBJ2-1, with D uncertain. The CDR3 length is 13 residues. The V and J ends lost 6 bases and 5 bases respectively, with 11 bases between them. Per germline, CDR1 ENHRY and CDR2 SYGVKD. CDR3 residues: CAIRDRVDNEQFF. The CDR3 nucleotides read TGTGCCATCAGGGATAGGGTGGACAATGAGCAGTTCTTC.

This clonotype was picked up a small number of times. The genes are TRBV3-1 and TRBJ1-6, with D perhaps TRBD1 (5 bases). The CDR3 sequence is 16 residues long. The V end was cut by 3 bases, the J end by 6 bases, with 15 bases between. Per the germline V gene, CDR1 is LGHDT and CDR2 is YNNKEL (reference sequence). CDR3 residues: CASSHILGDFNSPLHF. The CDR3 DNA sequence: TGTGCCAGCAGCCATATCCTGGGGGATTTTAATTCACCCCTCCACTTT.

There are a few counts of this clonotype. The gene calls are TRBV7-9 and TRBJ1-1; D is perhaps TRBD1 (5 bases). Between the trimmed V and J ends, which lost 5 bases and 5 bases, there was a span of 21 bases. Germline loops: CDR1 SEHNR, CDR2 FQNEAQ (reference sequence). The CDR3 is made up of 16 amino acids. CDR3 protein: CASSPRDGGVMTEAFF. In DNA, the CDR3 is TGTGCCAGCAGCCCACGGGACGGTGGGGTTATGACTGAAGCTTTCTTT.

This clonotype was detected ten times or more. V and J are TRBV4-2 and TRBJ2-5; no reliable D call. CDR1 is LGHNA, CDR2 YNFKEQ, per germline. V gave up 2 bases and J gave up 4 bases, with 14 bases separating them. The CDR3 sequence is 15 residues long. CDR3 sequence: CASSQKSDQGETQYF. CDR3 bases: TGTGCCAGCAGCCAAAAGTCGGACCAAGGAGAGACCCAGTACTTC.

For this clonotype: A read error may produce the germline difference seen at one junction end. The rearrangement uses TRBV7-2 and TRBJ2-1; the match to TRBD2 covers 7 bases. The CDR3 length is 12 residues. Germline CDR1 is SGHTA and CDR2 is FQGNSA. This CDR3 reads CASSLAEHPQFF. As DNA, the CDR3 is TGTGCCAGCAGCCTAGCGGAGCATCCCCAGTTCTTC.

This chain links TRBV5-4 with TRBJ1-4; the D is unclear. With 0 bases removed from V and 8 bases from J, the gap between germline ends came to 11 bases. There are 14 residues in the CDR3. Per the germline V gene, CDR1 is SGHNT and CDR2 is YYREEE (reference sequence). CDR3: CASSLDWEGEKLFF. The CDR3, as DNA: TGTGCCAGCAGCTTGGACTGGGAAGGGGAAAAACTGTTTTTT.

This clonotype was recorded a few times. The V gene is TRBV20-1, the J gene TRBJ2-7, with a weak D call TRBD1 (5 bases). Germline CDR1 and CDR2: DFQATT and SNEGSKA (reference sequence). Trimming stripped 2 bases from V and 0 bases from J, with 11 bases between. There are 14 residues in the CDR3. The CDR3 reads CSARNRKSSYEQYF. The CDR3 region has the DNA TGCAGTGCTAGAAACAGGAAGAGCTCCTACGAGCAGTACTTC.

This clonotype came up a few times. The DNA for the CDR3 is TGCAGCGCCTCTGGGGCATCCGCTGAAGCTTTCTTT. Its translation: CSASGASAEAFF. This chain links TRBV20-1 with TRBJ1-1; TRBD1 is a possible D gene (5 bases). CDR1 and CDR2 (germline): DFQATT, SNEGSKA (reference sequence). There are 12 residues in the CDR3.

The V call is TRBV11-2, the J call TRBJ2-1, with 10 nucleotides matching TRBD2. CDR3 length equals 16 residues. Germline CDR1 reads SGHAT; CDR2 reads FQNNGV. The trim removed 1 base at V and 5 bases at J, leaving 5 bases unmatched. The CDR3 region is CASSLGPGLANNEQFF. The CDR3 coding sequence is TGTGCCAGCAGCTTAGGGCCGGGACTAGCGAACAATGAGCAGTTCTTC.